This TCR beta chain was recorded in a study of long-term antiretroviral therapy in people with HIV. Across the whole study: By about a decade, the earliest samples predate the 2015 immediate-ART recommendation.

With respect to this clone: What it binds is not known.

Whole-study findings and limits: Post-treatment diversity went higher with ART but stayed below transplant donor controls.

This was the immunoSEQ v3.0 assay at survey level. Samples were sequenced targeting 40,000-50,000 T-cell genomes each. Sequenced by immunoSEQ multiplex PCR; TCRdb stores in-frame clones only, minus some. The sample consists of 29,000 or so clones, 94% of them appearing once. CDR3 length equals 13 residues. V shed 6 bases, J shed 1 base, and the junction held 3 bases outside the gene matches. In germline, CDR1 is MNHEY, CDR2 SVGAGI. Here the sequenced sample was unsorted PBMCs, taken just over 7.2 years after starting antiretroviral therapy. The clonotype originates from a man aged 50 to 59 with HIV. The chain has TRBV6-5 and TRBJ2-7, with 7 bases fitting TRBD1. The CDR3 DNA sequence: TGTGCCAGCAGAACACAGGGGTCCTACGAGCAGTACTTC. It is translated as CASRTQGSYEQYF.